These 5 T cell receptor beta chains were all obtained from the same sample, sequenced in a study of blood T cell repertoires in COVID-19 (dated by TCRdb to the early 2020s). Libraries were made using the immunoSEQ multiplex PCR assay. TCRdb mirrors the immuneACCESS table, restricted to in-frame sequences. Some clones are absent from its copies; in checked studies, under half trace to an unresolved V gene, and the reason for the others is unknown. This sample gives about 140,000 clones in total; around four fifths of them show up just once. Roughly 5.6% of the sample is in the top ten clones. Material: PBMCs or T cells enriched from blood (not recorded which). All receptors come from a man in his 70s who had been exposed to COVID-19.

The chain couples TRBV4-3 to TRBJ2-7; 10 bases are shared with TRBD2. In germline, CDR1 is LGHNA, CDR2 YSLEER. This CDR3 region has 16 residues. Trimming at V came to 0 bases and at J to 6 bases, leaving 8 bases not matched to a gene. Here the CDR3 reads CASSQDISGGAREQYF. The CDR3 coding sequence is TGCGCCAGCAGCCAAGATATAAGCGGGGGGGCACGCGAGCAGTACTTC.

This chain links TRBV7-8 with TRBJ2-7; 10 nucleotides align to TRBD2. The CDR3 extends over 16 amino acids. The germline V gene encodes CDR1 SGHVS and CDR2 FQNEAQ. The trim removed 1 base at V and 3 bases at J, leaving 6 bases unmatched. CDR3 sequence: CASSLERTSGNYEQYF. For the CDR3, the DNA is TGTGCCAGCAGCTTAGAAAGGACTAGCGGAAACTACGAGCAGTACTTC.

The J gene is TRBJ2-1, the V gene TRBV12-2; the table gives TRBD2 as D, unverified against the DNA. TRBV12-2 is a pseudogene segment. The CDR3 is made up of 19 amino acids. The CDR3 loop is CASRFGAGGPAGTDNEQFF. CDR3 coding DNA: TGTGCAAGTCGCTTCGGAGCGGGAGGGCCAGCTGGAACCGACAATGAGCAGTTCTTC.

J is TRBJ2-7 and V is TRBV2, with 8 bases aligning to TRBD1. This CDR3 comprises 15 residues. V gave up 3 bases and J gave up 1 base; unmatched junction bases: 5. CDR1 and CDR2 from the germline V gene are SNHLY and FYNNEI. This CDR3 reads CASSDETGESYEQYF. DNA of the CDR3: TGTGCCAGCAGTGATGAGACAGGGGAATCCTACGAGCAGTACTTC. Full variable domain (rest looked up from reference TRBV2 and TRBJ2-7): EPEVTQTPSHQVTQMGQEVILRCVPISNHLYFYWYRQILGQKVEFLVSFYNNEISEKSEIFDDQFSVERPDGSNFTLKIRSTKLEDSAMYFCASSDETGESYEQYFGPGTRLTVT.

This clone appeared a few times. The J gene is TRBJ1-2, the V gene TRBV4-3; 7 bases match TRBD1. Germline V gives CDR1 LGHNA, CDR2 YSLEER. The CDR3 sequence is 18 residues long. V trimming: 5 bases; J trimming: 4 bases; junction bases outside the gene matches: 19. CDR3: CASSFEDFTGALSYGYTF. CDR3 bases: TGCGCCAGCAGCTTCGAAGATTTTACAGGGGCGCTATCCTATGGCTACACCTTC.